What follows are 18 T cell receptor beta chains derived from one specimen sequenced in a study of blood T cell repertoires in COVID-19. Some clones are missing from TCRdb's copy, which holds only in-frame ones; the method was immunoSEQ multiplex PCR. The sample records about 41,000 clones, about 80% being singletons. What was sequenced was peripheral blood. These receptors originate from a woman of 80 years or more with acute or convalescent COVID-19.

The chain combines TRBV19 with TRBJ2-7, with TRBD1 as a possible D gene (7 bases). Trimming took 2 bases from V and 1 from J, leaving 12 bases between them. Germline V CDR1 and CDR2: LNHDA, SQIVND (reference sequence). This CDR3 spans 15 amino acids. CDR3 DNA: TGTGCCAGTAGTATACGCGGGACAGAGTCCTACGAGCAGTACTTC. The encoded protein is CASSIRGTESYEQYF.

This clone has only a few counts. This chain connects TRBV23-1 to TRBJ2-6; the match to TRBD1 covers 11 bases. TRBV23-1 is recorded as an ORF, its role being uncertain. CDR3 length: 19 amino acids. Trimming at V came to 6 bases and at J to 0 bases, leaving 10 bases not matched to a gene. The CDR3 protein is CASSGGGTGGASGANVLTF. In nucleotides, the CDR3 is TGCGCCAGCAGCGGGGGAGGGACAGGGGGTGCCTCTGGGGCCAACGTCCTGACTTTC.

The chain recombines TRBV9 with TRBJ1-2; TRBD1 matches at 9 bases. The CDR3 covers 13 residues. The germline CDR1 and CDR2 sequences are SGDLS and YYNGEE. The J segment lost 12 bases and the V segment lost 0 bases, leaving 6 bases of the junction unmatched. The CDR3 loop is CASSVDNRGLNTF. The CDR3 DNA reads TGTGCCAGCAGCGTAGACAACAGGGGGCTGAACACCTTC.

This clone was counted once. The V gene is TRBV24-1, the J gene TRBJ1-2; D might be TRBD1 (6 bases). Germline V CDR1 and CDR2: KGHDR, SFDVKD. The CDR3 totals 14 residues. The V end lost 10 bases, the J end lost 6 bases, and 20 bases lay between the germline ends. The CDR3, as DNA: TGTGCCACGGGGTCTAGGGACACGAAACATGGCTACACCTTC. The encoded protein is CATGSRDTKHGYTF.

This clone showed up just once. The V and J genes are TRBV24-1 and TRBJ2-1; 7 bases are shared with TRBD1. Unmatched junction bases numbered 7, after V lost 2 bases and J lost 4 bases. The CDR3 is 16 residues long. Germline assignment: CDR1 KGHDR and CDR2 SFDVKD. This chain's CDR3 is CATSDSSGQKYNEQFF. Here the CDR3 DNA reads TGTGCCACCAGTGATTCTTCGGGACAGAAGTACAATGAGCAGTTCTTC.

This clone was seen only a few times. The chain's CDR3 is CASEIAGPSGTGELFF. Here the CDR3 DNA reads TGTGCCAGCGAAATAGCGGGGCCTTCTGGAACCGGGGAGCTGTTTTTT. The chain recombines TRBV28 with TRBJ2-2, with TRBD2 identical over 8 bases. The CDR3 is 16 amino acids. Trimming removed 8 bases from V and 5 bases from J; junction bases left unmatched: 13. Germline V gene lookup returns CDR1 MDHEN and CDR2 SYDVKM.

The table lists this clone with a count of one. The gene calls are TRBV27 and TRBJ1-6; D might be TRBD1 (6 bases). CDR3 length equals 14 residues. From germline, CDR1 is MNHEY and CDR2 SMNVEV (reference sequence). Deletions cut 8 bases from V and 8 bases from J, with 16 bases between. CDR3 nucleotide sequence: TGTGCCAGCCAGAACAGGGATGGGTATTCACCCCTCCACTTT. Protein sequence: CASQNRDGYSPLHF.

The chain is built from TRBV28 and TRBJ2-7; maybe TRBD2 (6 bases). Germline V gene data show CDR1 as MDHEN and CDR2 as SYDVKM. CDR3 length: 15 residues. V lost 6 bases and J 2 bases, leaving 17 bases between the germline ends. This CDR3 reads CASRTTGTHPYEQYF. Written as DNA, the CDR3 is TGTGCCAGCAGGACCACCGGGACTCACCCCTACGAGCAGTACTTC.

The rearrangement joins TRBV5-5 to TRBJ1-2; D possibly corresponds to TRBD1 (5 bases). Trimming removed 0 bases at V and 4 bases at J, with 16 bases between. The V gene's germline CDR1 is SGHKS and CDR2 YYEKEE (reference sequence). This CDR3 contains 16 residues. Here the CDR3 reads CASSLARGGRTYGYTF. The CDR3 nucleotides read TGTGCCAGCAGCTTGGCTCGGGGCGGGAGAACCTATGGCTACACCTTC.

The count of this clone is one. V gene TRBV30 combines with J gene TRBJ1-1; possibly TRBD1 for D (6 bases). V was trimmed by 4 bases and J by 1 base, leaving 13 bases between them. This CDR3 region has 14 residues. The germline CDR1 and CDR2 sequences are GTSNPN and SVGIG (reference sequence). The CDR3 sequence is CAWTKRGGNTEAFF. The CDR3 DNA sequence: TGTGCCTGGACAAAAAGGGGGGGGAACACTGAAGCTTTCTTT.

This rearrangement joins TRBV2 to TRBJ1-4; D is undetermined. This CDR3 contains 13 residues. Germline values: CDR1 SNHLY, CDR2 FYNNEI. V was pared by 4 bases and J by 8 bases, with 11 bases between. DNA of the CDR3: TGTGCCAGCAGTGTGTCGGAGGAGGAAAAACTGTTTTTT. Its translation is CASSVSEEEKLFF. Variable domain in full (rest from reference TRBV2 and TRBJ1-4): EPEVTQTPSHQVTQMGQEVILRCVPISNHLYFYWYRQILGQKVEFLVSFYNNEISEKSEIFDDQFSVERPDGSNFTLKIRSTKLEDSAMYFCASSVSEEEKLFFGSGTQLSVL.

V and J are TRBV21-1 and TRBJ1-2; the table assigns TRBD1, which was not confirmed against the DNA. TRBV21-1 represents a pseudogene. This CDR3 comprises 13 residues. CDR3 bases: TGTGCCAGCACTCCCGGACAGAACTATGGCTACACCTTC. It translates to CASTPGQNYGYTF.

This chain uses TRBV4-2 with TRBJ1-1, with D uncertain. Trimming stripped 0 bases from V and 2 bases from J, with 4 bases between. The germline V gene has CDR1 LGHNA and CDR2 YNFKEQ. The CDR3 spans 13 residues. DNA for the CDR3: TGTGCCAGCAGCCAAGATACTAACACTGAAGCTTTCTTT. Translating it yields CASSQDTNTEAFF.

The V gene is TRBV27, the J gene TRBJ2-7; D is uncertain. V was shortened by 4 bases and J by 0 bases, with 7 bases between the two germline ends. The CDR3 extends over 13 amino acids. Germline lookup yields CDR1 MNHEY and CDR2 SMNVEV (reference sequence). The chain's CDR3 is CASSWRGSYEQYF. CDR3 DNA sequence: TGTGCCAGCAGTTGGAGAGGCTCCTACGAGCAGTACTTC.

The table lists this clone with a few counts. The chain has TRBV30 and TRBJ1-2; possible D gene TRBD1, 5 bases. The CDR3 contains 12 residues. The V gene's germline CDR1 is GTSNPN and CDR2 SVGIG (reference sequence). V lost 4 bases and J lost 4, with 10 bases in between. DNA of the CDR3: TGTGCCTGGAAACCGCAGGGCTATGGCTACACCTTC. Its translation is CAWKPQGYGYTF.

The gene calls are TRBV9 and TRBJ2-3; D possibly corresponds to TRBD2 (5 bases). The CDR3 runs 12 residues. Germline V CDR1 and CDR2: SGDLS, YYNGEE. V lost 5 bases, J lost 2 bases, and 6 bases lay in between. DNA of the CDR3: TGTGCCAGCAGGAGGGTCACAGATACGCAGTATTTT. Its protein product is CASRRVTDTQYF.

The J gene is TRBJ1-1, the V gene TRBV11-2, with TRBD1 matching over 8 bases. The CDR3 spans 14 residues. CDR1 SGHAT and CDR2 FQNNGV come from the germline V gene. J was trimmed by 2 bases and V by 5 bases; bases with no gene match: 4. The CDR3, as DNA: TGTGCCAGCAGCCTCGGGACAGGAAACACTGAAGCTTTCTTT. As protein: CASSLGTGNTEAFF.

The V call is TRBV7-2, the J call TRBJ2-7; 7 bases map to TRBD1. Germline CDR1 is SGHTA and CDR2 is FQGNSA. The length of the CDR3 is 13 residues. J gave up 4 bases and V 2 bases, and 2 bases lay outside the gene matches. The CDR3 DNA follows: TGTGCCAGCAGCTTATCCAGGGGGTACGAGCAGTACTTC. It encodes CASSLSRGYEQYF.